The 5 T cell receptor beta chains given below trace back to one sample, sequenced in a study of neurological immune-mediated disorders. MiXCR, applied by TCRdb to the 5' RACE reads, yields one record per CDR3 protein. The top ten clones hold roughly 5% of a sample with almost 30,000 distinct CDR3 sequences, 9.5% to 13% of them seen once. Sequencing input: PBMCs. The source is a woman aged 60-75 years in good health.

This clonotype was detected ten times or more. The rearrangement uses TRBV10-3 and TRBJ2-5; 11 nucleotides align to TRBD1. V was clipped by 0 bases and J by 3 bases; unmatched bases: 9. Germline values: CDR1 ENHRY, CDR2 SYGVKD. The CDR3 extends over 18 amino acids. The CDR3 protein is CAISESWTGGWLEETQYF. CDR3 DNA: TGTGCCATCAGTGAGTCTTGGACAGGGGGCTGGTTGGAAGAGACCCAGTACTTC.

This clonotype has at least ten counts. The J gene is TRBJ2-5, the V gene TRBV20-1; 8 bases agree with TRBD2. The V gene end was trimmed by 4 bases and the J gene end by 4 bases; junction bases not matched to a gene: 5. This CDR3 is built from 13 residues. Germline V gene data show CDR1 as DFQATT and CDR2 as SNEGSKA (reference sequence). The CDR3 coding sequence is TGCAGTGCTAAACTAGCGGTGGGAGAGACCCAGTACTTC. Translation gives CSAKLAVGETQYF.

This clonotype was seen a handful of times. J is TRBJ2-2 and V is TRBV21-1; the table's D call, TRBD1, was not checked against the DNA. TRBV21-1 is a known pseudogene. The CDR3 contains 18 residues. The CDR3 loop reads CASSKVPIRRGPTGELFF. As DNA, the CDR3 is TGTGCCAGCAGCAAAGTCCCCATACGAAGGGGACCCACCGGGGAGCTGTTTTTT.

This clonotype was counted many times. The chain carries TRBV20-1 and TRBJ1-1; no clear D gene. Germline CDR1 and CDR2: DFQATT and SNEGSKA (reference sequence). With 5 bases removed from V and 0 bases from J, the gap between germline ends came to 10 bases. This CDR3 has 13 amino acids. The DNA for the CDR3 is TGCAGTGCTTTCGGACCCATGAACACTGAAGCTTTCTTT. It translates to CSAFGPMNTEAFF.

In regard to this clonotype: An end of the junction does not agree with germline; a read error may underlie this. The rearrangement uses TRBV5-1 and TRBJ1-1, with 7 bases lining up with TRBD1. In germline, CDR1 is SGHRS, CDR2 YFSETQ. The CDR3 sequence is 15 residues long. CDR3: CAGSRKGAANTEGFF. The DNA of the CDR3 is TGCGCCGGCAGCAGGAAGGGGGCGGCGAACACTGAAGGTTTCTTT.